This record looks at one TCR beta chain sequence and its context. The antigen remains undetermined. PCR amplification relied on 60 Vbeta primers (plus 13 Jbeta primers). The protocol was immunoSEQ multiplex PCR, while the TCRdb copy is restricted to in-frame clones and leaves out a portion. The table lists 150,000 to 200,000 clones, around three quarters of them singletons. These data originate in a study of cytomegalovirus exposure and HLA in healthy donors. General study findings and limits: The likely origin of a cluster of highly shared sequence variants was a sequencing artifact.

V shed 3 bases and J 3 bases; nucleotides not matched to a gene: 7. The CDR3 runs to 16 residues. Germline CDR1 reads PRHDT; CDR2 reads FYEKMQ (reference sequence). The TCR sequence derives from a woman in her thirties or forties in good health and CMV-seronegative. The sample consisted of PBMCs. The rearrangement joins TRBV13 to TRBJ2-3; TRBD1 matches 9 bases. The CDR3 nucleotides are TGTGCCAGCAGCTTCGCCGGGACAGGGTGGACAGATACGCAGTATTTT. Protein product: CASSFAGTGWTDTQYF.